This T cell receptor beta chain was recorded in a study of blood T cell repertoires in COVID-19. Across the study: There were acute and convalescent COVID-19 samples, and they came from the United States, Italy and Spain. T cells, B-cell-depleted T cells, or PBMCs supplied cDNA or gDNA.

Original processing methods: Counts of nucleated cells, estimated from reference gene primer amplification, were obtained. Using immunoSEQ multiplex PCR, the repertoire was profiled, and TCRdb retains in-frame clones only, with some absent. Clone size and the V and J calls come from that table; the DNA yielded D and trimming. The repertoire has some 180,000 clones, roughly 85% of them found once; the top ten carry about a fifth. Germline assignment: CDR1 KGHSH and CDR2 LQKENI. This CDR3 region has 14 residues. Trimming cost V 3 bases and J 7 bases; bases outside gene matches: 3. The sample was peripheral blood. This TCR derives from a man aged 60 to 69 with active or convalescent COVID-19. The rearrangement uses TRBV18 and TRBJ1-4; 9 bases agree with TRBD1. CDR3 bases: TGTGCCAGCTCACCGGGACAGGGCGTTGAAAAACTGTTTTTT. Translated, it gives CASSPGQGVEKLFF.